Each of the 10 T cell receptor beta chains below was sequenced from the same sample in a study of T cell responses to AZD1222 COVID-19 vaccine. The data were produced by immunoSEQ multiplex PCR, yet TCRdb's version contains in-frame clones alone and is incomplete. The repertoire holds roughly 180,000 clones, with approximately 90% as singletons. The sample in question was peripheral blood, obtained on day 0 of AZD1222 vaccination. The receptors were gathered from an adult in good health.

The rearrangement links TRBV13 to TRBJ2-3; 8 bases fit TRBD1. With V trimmed by 5 bases and J by 7 bases, 14 bases remained unmatched. The germline gives CDR1 PRHDT, CDR2 FYEKMQ (reference sequence). CDR3 length: 16 amino acids. Here the CDR3 reads CASSPASRTGWNTQYF. The CDR3 DNA reads as TGTGCCAGCAGCCCCGCCTCCCGGACAGGGTGGAATACGCAGTATTTT.

The chain links TRBV12-3 or TRBV12-4 to TRBJ2-7; D is possibly TRBD1 (6 bases). V dropped 5 bases and J dropped 3 bases, with 11 bases sitting between them. The CDR3 extends over 13 amino acids. The CDR3 is CASSHTDSYEQYF. DNA of the CDR3: TGTGCCAGCAGTCATACGGACAGCTACGAGCAGTACTTC.

This clone has only one observation. V usage is TRBV20-1 and J usage is TRBJ2-3, with D unresolved. The CDR3 contains 11 residues. The germline CDR1 and CDR2 sequences are DFQATT and SNEGSKA (reference sequence). V was shortened by 2 bases and J by 3 bases, with 3 bases between the two germline ends. The CDR3 sequence: CSARRTDTQYF. CDR3 nucleotides: TGCAGTGCTAGAAGAACAGATACGCAGTATTTT.

V usage is TRBV5-4 and J usage is TRBJ1-2; TRBD1 aligns across 9 bases. This CDR3 is 13 amino acids long. V dropped 1 base and J dropped 8; count of bases not matched to a gene: 3. Germline V gene sequence: CDR1 SGHNT, CDR2 YYREEE (reference sequence). In DNA, the CDR3 is TGTGCCAGCAGCTTGTGGACAGGGGACGGCTACACCTTC. Amino acid sequence: CASSLWTGDGYTF.

The rearrangement uses TRBV10-3 and TRBJ2-1; D is unclear. Germline CDR1 reads ENHRY; CDR2 reads SYGVKD. The CDR3 runs to 13 residues. V lost 8 bases to trimming and J lost 7 bases, with 15 bases between them. The DNA for the CDR3 is TGTGCCATCGGGATTCCCCTAGGGAATGAGCAGTTCTTC. Translating gives CAIGIPLGNEQFF.

This CDR3 is CASNPGRLSYNEQFF. CDR3 bases: TGTGCCAGCAACCCCGGCAGGCTCTCCTACAATGAGCAGTTCTTC. This rearrangement joins TRBV9 to TRBJ2-1; D is uncertain. The CDR3 runs 15 residues. CDR1 and CDR2 from the germline V gene are SGDLS and YYNGEE. V was cut by 6 bases and J by 0 bases, with 13 bases left in between.

The rearrangement uses TRBV6-5 and TRBJ1-5; 9 bases align to TRBD1. The CDR3 spans 15 residues. With V trimmed by 6 bases and J by 7 bases, 10 bases remained unmatched. Germline lookup yields CDR1 MNHEY and CDR2 SVGAGI. The CDR3 DNA reads TGTGCCAGCAGACCCACAGGGGGCGGGGAACAGCCCCAGCATTTT. It codes for CASRPTGGGEQPQHF.

J is TRBJ1-4 and V is TRBV7-9; TRBD1 might be the D (6 bases). The CDR3 length is 15 residues. Germline V gives CDR1 SEHNR, CDR2 FQNEAQ (reference sequence). Trimming removed 7 bases at V and 0 bases at J, with 12 bases between. The CDR3 loop reads CASTPEGATNEKLFF. CDR3 in DNA: TGTGCCAGCACCCCAGAGGGGGCAACTAATGAAAAACTGTTTTTT. The full variable domain, its missing parts supplied by reference TRBV7-9 and TRBJ1-4, is DTGVSQNPRHKITKRGQNVTFRCDPISEHNRLYWYRQTLGQGPEFLTYFQNEAQLEKSRLLSDRFSAERPKGSFSTLEIQRTEQGDSAMYLCASTPEGATNEKLFFGSGTQLSVL.

This clone occurred a few times. The chain uses TRBV25-1 and TRBJ1-1; no firm D call. Germline CDR1 reads MGHDK; CDR2 reads SYGVNS. The germline V and J ends were trimmed by 3 bases and 8 bases, with 13 bases remaining between them. The CDR3 is 13 amino acids. CDR3 in amino acids: CASSDSGRSEAFF. As DNA, the CDR3 is TGTGCCAGCAGTGATTCTGGCCGGAGCGAAGCTTTCTTT.

This clone was recorded a few times. The chain uses TRBV7-2 and TRBJ2-3; weak D call: TRBD2 (5 bases). In germline, CDR1 is SGHTA, CDR2 FQGNSA. CDR3 length: 15 amino acids. Trimming removed 0 bases at V and 6 bases at J, with 13 bases between. The CDR3 coding sequence is TGTGCCAGCAGCTTAGCGCTTGGTAGAGGGGATACGCAGTATTTT. This encodes CASSLALGRGDTQYF.